The clone carrying this T cell receptor beta chain was recorded once. The data are from a study of blood T cell repertoires in COVID-19. Across the whole study: There were acute and convalescent COVID-19 samples, and they came from the United States, Italy and Spain. PBMCs, B-cell-depleted T cells, or T cells provided the cDNA or gDNA that made up the material.

Original analysis: By means of reference gene primer amplification, nucleated cell counts were estimated. Assay: immunoSEQ multiplex PCR; the TCRdb copy retains only in-frame clones and omits some. V and J calls and clone size are given by that table; D and trimming were obtained from the DNA. The repertoire includes some 69,000 clones, roughly 76% of them detected once, and more than 20% sits in the top ten. Per the germline V gene, CDR1 is MRHNA and CDR2 is SNTAGT. Losses at the gene ends were 0 bases for V and 0 bases for J; bases not matched to a gene: 3. The CDR3 runs to 18 residues. The rearrangement joins TRBV6-4 to TRBJ2-6, with 9 bases identical to TRBD1. Source material: peripheral blood. This sequence was found in a woman aged 70-85 years with acute or convalescent COVID-19. The CDR3 sequence is CASSDSGQGFSGANVLTF. The CDR3 nucleotides are TGTGCCAGCAGTGACTCGGGACAGGGTTTCTCTGGGGCCAACGTCCTGACTTTC.